This TCR beta chain is from a study of Ad26.COV2.S vaccination and SARS-CoV-2 variants. In its sample, this clone was seen a few times. Clones were read by immunoSEQ multiplex PCR, and TCRdb kept only the in-frame ones, dropping some. The sample shows some 300,000 clones, around four fifths of them seen only once. From germline, CDR1 is MGHDK and CDR2 SYGVNS. The CDR3 covers 15 residues. With V trimmed by 6 bases and J by 2 bases, 4 bases remained unmatched. Treatment meaning: 15 to 20 received Ad26.COV2.S at low or high dose, single or two shots; several received placebo; per-sample allocation not given. Collection of samples fell on day 63 after the first vaccine or placebo injection.

The receptor was isolated from a person aged 18-65 years who received the Ad26.COV2.S COVID-19 vaccine or a placebo. This chain links TRBV25-1 with TRBJ1-4, with TRBD1 identical over 9 bases. The specimen comprised peripheral blood, sampled in a trial of Ad26.COV2.S vaccine versus placebo. The CDR3 bases are TGTGCCAGCAGCAAACAGGGGGCCACTAATGAAAAACTGTTTTTT. Amino acid sequence: CASSKQGATNEKLFF.